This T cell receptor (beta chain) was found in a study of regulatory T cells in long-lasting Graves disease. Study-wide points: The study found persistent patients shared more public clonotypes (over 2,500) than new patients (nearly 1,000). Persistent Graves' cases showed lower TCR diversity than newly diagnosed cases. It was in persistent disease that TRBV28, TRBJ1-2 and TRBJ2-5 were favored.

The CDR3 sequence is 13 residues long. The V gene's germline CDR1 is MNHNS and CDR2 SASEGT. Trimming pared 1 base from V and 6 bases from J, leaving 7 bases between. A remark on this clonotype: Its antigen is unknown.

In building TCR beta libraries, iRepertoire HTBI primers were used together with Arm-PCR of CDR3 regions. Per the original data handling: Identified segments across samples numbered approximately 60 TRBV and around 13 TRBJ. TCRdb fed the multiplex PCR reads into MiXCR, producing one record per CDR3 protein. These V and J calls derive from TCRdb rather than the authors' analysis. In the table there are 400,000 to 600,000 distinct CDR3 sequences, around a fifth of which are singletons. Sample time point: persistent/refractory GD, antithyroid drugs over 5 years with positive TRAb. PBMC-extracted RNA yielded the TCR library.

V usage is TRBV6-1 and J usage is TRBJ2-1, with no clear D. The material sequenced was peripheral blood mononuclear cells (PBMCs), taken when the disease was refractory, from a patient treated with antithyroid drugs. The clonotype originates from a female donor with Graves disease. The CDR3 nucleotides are TGTGCCAGCAGTGAAGTTCGGCTCAATGAGCAGTTCTTC. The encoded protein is CASSEVRLNEQFF.